This note documents a single T cell receptor beta chain sequence. Its antigen is undetermined. The data derive from a study of shared clonotypes between healthy human individuals. Across the whole study: Per donor, three plates held CD4 naive cells, three held CD4 memory, two held CD8 naive and one held CD8 memory.

Naive CD8 cells were CD45RO-negative, positively selected for CCR7, excluding terminally differentiated effector memory CD45RA+ cells. Samples underwent the assay at deep level. Assay used: immunoSEQ multiplex PCR; TCRdb lists only in-frame clones, some missing. The repertoire holds some 2,000,000 clones, with roughly 95% as singletons. Findings and caveats of the study: Among a few donors, 4.5% to 5.5% of naive CD4 clonotypes were found in common.

Germline CDR1 SQVTM, CDR2 ANQGSEA. The CDR3 runs 11 residues. The chain joins TRBV29-1 to TRBJ2-5; D gene unclear. TRBJ2-7 explains the end of the DNA better; the J call may be wrong. The receptor comes from a man between 18 and 35 years old in good health. Sequencing used naive CD8+ T cells sorted from blood. The CDR3 DNA reads as TGCAGCGGTGGCAGCACCTACGAGCAGTACTTC. This translates into CSGGSTYEQYF.